The 14 T cell receptor beta chains presented below share a single source sample, sequenced in a study of cytomegalovirus exposure and HLA in healthy donors. PCR involved 60 Vbeta and 13 Jbeta primers. TCRdb keeps only in-frame clones here, not all; method: immunoSEQ multiplex PCR. The table shows 100,000 to 150,000 clones, with around four fifths occurring only once. The sequencing sample was made of PBMCs. These receptors all stem from a woman between 45 and 60 years old in good health and CMV-seropositive.

This clone has just a few counts. The chain has TRBV2 and TRBJ1-6; 7 bases are shared with TRBD1. The length of the CDR3 is 17 residues. V lost 4 bases and J lost 4; bases outside the gene matches: 10. Germline CDR1 reads SNHLY; CDR2 reads FYNNEI. The CDR3 DNA is TGTGCCAGCAGTGGTGGACAGGAAGAGGGGTATAATTCACCCCTCCACTTT. As protein: CASSGGQEEGYNSPLHF.

The chain has TRBV10-3 and TRBJ2-2; TRBD1 agrees at 8 bases. After removal of 7 bases from V and 6 bases from J, the junction contained 4 bases not matched to a gene. This CDR3 is 13 amino acids long. Germline V gene sequence: CDR1 ENHRY, CDR2 SYGVKD. The CDR3 is CAIKEQGAGELFF. Written as DNA, the CDR3 is TGTGCCATCAAGGAACAGGGGGCCGGGGAGCTGTTTTTT.

This clone was counted only a few times. This chain joins TRBV7-3 and TRBJ2-3, with 9 bases matching TRBD1. V trimming: 5 bases; J trimming: 10 bases; junction bases outside the gene matches: 13. The V gene's germline CDR1 is SGHTA and CDR2 FQGTGA. The CDR3 has 15 amino acids. CDR3 sequence: CASSRTGAPGSAQYF. Here the CDR3 DNA reads TGTGCCAGCAGCCGGACAGGGGCCCCCGGGAGTGCGCAGTATTTT.

The chain recombines TRBV5-1 with TRBJ2-3, with TRBD2 identical over 12 bases. CDR1 is SGHRS, CDR2 YFSETQ, per germline. This CDR3 has 17 amino acids. The junction had 12 bases not matched to a gene; V was cut back by 4 bases and J by 6 bases. In DNA, the CDR3 is TGCGCCAGCAGCGTGACTAGCGGGAGAGGTTTTGTGGATACGCAGTATTTT. It translates to CASSVTSGRGFVDTQYF.

Regarding this clone: The CDR3 does not close with the conserved phenylalanine or tryptophan, likely indicating a read error. The CDR3: CSVEGGDTQYL. In DNA form, the CDR3 reads TGCAGCGTTGAAGGGGGAGATACGCAGTATCTT. The V gene is TRBV29-1, the J gene TRBJ2-3; D unclear. The CDR3 totals 11 residues. The V and J ends lost 1 base and 5 bases respectively, with 4 bases between them. The V gene's germline CDR1 is SQVTM and CDR2 ANQGSEA.

The chain combines TRBV28 with TRBJ1-5; 9 nucleotides agree with TRBD1. CDR1 and CDR2 from the germline V gene are MDHEN and SYDVKM. The trim removed 6 bases at V and 9 bases at J, leaving 9 bases unmatched. The CDR3 has 14 amino acids. The CDR3: CASRKTGGSAPQHF. The CDR3 DNA is TGTGCCAGCAGGAAAACAGGGGGCTCAGCGCCCCAGCATTTT.

J is TRBJ2-2 and V is TRBV4-3; 11 positions match TRBD2. In germline, CDR1 is LGHNA, CDR2 YSLEER. This CDR3 comprises 16 residues. Trimming cost V 2 bases and J 6 bases; bases outside gene matches: 5. CDR3 amino acids: CASSQYSGGVPGELFF. In nucleotides, the CDR3 is TGCGCCAGCAGCCAATATAGCGGGGGGGTTCCCGGGGAGCTGTTTTTT.

The chain couples TRBV7-2 to TRBJ2-7; D is undetermined. V was cut by 0 bases and J by 3 bases, with 9 bases left in between. The germline CDR1 and CDR2 sequences are SGHTA and FQGNSA. The CDR3 covers 14 residues. This CDR3 is CASSLAVTHYEQYF. The CDR3 DNA follows: TGTGCCAGCAGCTTAGCCGTGACTCACTACGAGCAGTACTTC. Looking up the rest from reference TRBV7-2 and TRBJ2-7 gives the full variable domain: GAGVSQSPSNKVTEKGKDVELRCDPISGHTALYWYRQSLGQGLEFLIYFQGNSAPDKSGLPSDRFSAERTGGSVSTLTIQRTQQEDSAVYLCASSLAVTHYEQYFGPGTRLTVT.

The chain has TRBV5-1 and TRBJ1-1; a weak D match, TRBD1 (6 bases). CDR1 is SGHRS and CDR2 is YFSETQ in the germline V gene. V was shortened by 5 bases and J by 6 bases, with 14 bases between the two germline ends. This CDR3 has 13 amino acids. The CDR3 nucleotides read TGCGCCAGCAGTTCTGGACAGATCCCTGAAGCTTTCTTT. Translation gives CASSSGQIPEAFF.

The chain links TRBV5-1 to TRBJ1-1; perhaps TRBD1 as D (5 bases). V lost 4 bases, J lost 0 bases, and 10 bases lay in between. The CDR3 is 14 residues long. CDR1 and CDR2 (germline): SGHRS, YFSETQ. CDR3 region: CASSPRGMNTEAFF. In DNA form, the CDR3 reads TGCGCCAGCAGCCCCCGGGGGATGAACACTGAAGCTTTCTTT.

This clone appeared a single time. The chain employs TRBV29-1 and TRBJ1-1; unclear D gene. From germline, CDR1 is SQVTM and CDR2 ANQGSEA. V was pared by 4 bases and J by 4 bases, with 13 bases between. The CDR3 spans 13 residues. The CDR3 loop reads CSVGPPVLTEAFF. Here the CDR3 DNA reads TGCAGCGTTGGCCCCCCGGTACTCACTGAAGCTTTCTTT.

This chain uses TRBV5-4 with TRBJ2-7, with D perhaps TRBD2 (6 bases). Germline V gives CDR1 SGHNT, CDR2 YYREEE (reference sequence). The CDR3 loop spans 12 amino acids. Trimming shortened V by 4 bases and J by 5 bases, and 10 bases separated the two germline ends. CDR3 sequence reads: CASSQPSDEQYF. CDR3 sequence (DNA): TGTGCCAGCAGCCAACCTAGCGACGAGCAGTACTTC.

This chain uses TRBV11-2 with TRBJ1-1; TRBD1 is a possible D gene (6 bases). Germline assignment: CDR1 SGHAT and CDR2 FQNNGV. CDR3 size: 13 residues. V lost 1 base and J lost 11, with 14 bases in between. This CDR3 reads CASSLGAGAKAFF. CDR3 nucleotides: TGTGCCAGCAGCTTAGGAGCAGGGGCGAAGGCTTTCTTT.

V usage is TRBV5-1 and J usage is TRBJ1-6; D remains unclear. V was cut by 4 bases and J by 7 bases, with 15 bases left in between. The CDR3 has 15 amino acids. Germline values: CDR1 SGHRS, CDR2 YFSETQ. The CDR3 is CASSVDNGRNSPLHF. The CDR3, as DNA: TGCGCCAGCAGCGTTGATAATGGGAGAAATTCACCCCTCCACTTT.